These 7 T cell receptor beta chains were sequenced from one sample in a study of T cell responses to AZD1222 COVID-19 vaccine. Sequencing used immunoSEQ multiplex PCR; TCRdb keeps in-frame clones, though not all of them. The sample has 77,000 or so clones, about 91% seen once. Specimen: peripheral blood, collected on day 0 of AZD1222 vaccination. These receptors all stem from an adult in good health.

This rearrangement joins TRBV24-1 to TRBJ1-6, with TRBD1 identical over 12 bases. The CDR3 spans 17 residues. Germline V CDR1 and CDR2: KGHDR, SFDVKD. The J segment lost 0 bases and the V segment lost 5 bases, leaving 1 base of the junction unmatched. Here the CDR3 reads CATSGDRGLSYNSPLHF. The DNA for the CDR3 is TGTGCCACCAGTGGGGACAGGGGGCTCTCCTATAATTCACCCCTCCACTTT.

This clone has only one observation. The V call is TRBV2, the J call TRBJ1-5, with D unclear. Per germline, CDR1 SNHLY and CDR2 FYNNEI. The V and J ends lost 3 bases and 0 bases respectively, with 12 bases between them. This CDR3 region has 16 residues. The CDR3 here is CASSDEGGVSNQPQHF. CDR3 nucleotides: TGTGCCAGCAGTGATGAGGGCGGAGTTAGCAATCAGCCCCAGCATTTT. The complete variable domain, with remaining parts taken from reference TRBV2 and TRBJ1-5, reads EPEVTQTPSHQVTQMGQEVILRCVPISNHLYFYWYRQILGQKVEFLVSFYNNEISEKSEIFDDQFSVERPDGSNFTLKIRSTKLEDSAMYFCASSDEGGVSNQPQHFGDGTRLSIL.

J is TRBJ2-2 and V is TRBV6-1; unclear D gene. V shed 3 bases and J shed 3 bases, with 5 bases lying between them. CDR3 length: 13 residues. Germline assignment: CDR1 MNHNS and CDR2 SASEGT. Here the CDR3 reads CASSDKDTGELFF. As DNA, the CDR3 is TGTGCCAGCAGTGATAAGGACACCGGGGAGCTGTTTTTT.

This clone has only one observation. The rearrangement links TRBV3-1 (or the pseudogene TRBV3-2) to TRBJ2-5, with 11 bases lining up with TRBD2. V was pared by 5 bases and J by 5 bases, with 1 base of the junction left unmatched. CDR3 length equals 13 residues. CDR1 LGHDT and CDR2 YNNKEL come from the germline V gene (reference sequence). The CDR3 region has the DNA TGTGCCAGCAGCTCTAGCGGGGGGGAGACCCAGTACTTC. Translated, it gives CASSSSGGETQYF.

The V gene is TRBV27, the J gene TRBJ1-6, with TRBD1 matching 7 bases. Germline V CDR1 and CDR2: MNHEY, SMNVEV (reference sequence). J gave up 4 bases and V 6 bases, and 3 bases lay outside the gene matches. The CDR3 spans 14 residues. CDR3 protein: CASSVQGYNSPLHF. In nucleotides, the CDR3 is TGTGCCAGCAGCGTACAGGGGTATAATTCACCCCTCCACTTT.

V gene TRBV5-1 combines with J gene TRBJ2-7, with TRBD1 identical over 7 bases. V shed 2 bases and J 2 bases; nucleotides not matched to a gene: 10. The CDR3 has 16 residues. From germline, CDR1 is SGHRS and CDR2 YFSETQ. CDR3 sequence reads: CASSFKQGPRPYEQYF. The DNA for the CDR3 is TGCGCCAGCAGCTTTAAACAGGGGCCGAGGCCCTACGAGCAGTACTTC.

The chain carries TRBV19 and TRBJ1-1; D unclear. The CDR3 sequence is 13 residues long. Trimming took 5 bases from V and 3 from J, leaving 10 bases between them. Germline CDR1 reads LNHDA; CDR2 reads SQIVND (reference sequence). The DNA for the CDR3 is TGTGCCAGTAGTTTTAGATTATACACTGAAGCTTTCTTT. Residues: CASSFRLYTEAFF.